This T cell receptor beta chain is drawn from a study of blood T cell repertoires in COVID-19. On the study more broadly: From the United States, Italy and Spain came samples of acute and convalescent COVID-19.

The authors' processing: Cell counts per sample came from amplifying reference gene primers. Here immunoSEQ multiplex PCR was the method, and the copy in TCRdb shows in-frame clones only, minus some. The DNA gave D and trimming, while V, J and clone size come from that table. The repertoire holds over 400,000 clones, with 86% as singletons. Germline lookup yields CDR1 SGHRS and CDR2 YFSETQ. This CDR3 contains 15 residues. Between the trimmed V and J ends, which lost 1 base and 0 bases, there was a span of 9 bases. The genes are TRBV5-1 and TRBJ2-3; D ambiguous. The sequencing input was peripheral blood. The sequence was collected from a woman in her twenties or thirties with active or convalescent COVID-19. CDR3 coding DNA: TGCGCCAGCAGCTTGTCCCCCGGGAGCACAGATACGCAGTATTTT. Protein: CASSLSPGSTDTQYF.